This T cell receptor (beta chain) is from a study of blood T cells in healthy people across ages. Germline V gene data show CDR1 as SQVTM and CDR2 as ANQGSEA. The J segment lost 3 bases and the V segment lost 4 bases, leaving 2 bases of the junction unmatched. This CDR3 has 12 amino acids. This clonotype has just a few counts. With a J-beta primer mix and a sample-barcoded 5' primer, a second PCR ran 7 to 11 cycles. TCRdb ran MiXCR on the 5' RACE reads and lists one entry per CDR3 protein. The repertoire has approximately 800,000 distinct CDR3 sequences, roughly 25% of them found once; the top ten carry under 4%. The same specimen was also included in a second study, on T cells of mothers and their children. As that report states: In cDNA synthesis, all of the extracted RNA was used at roughly 1.6 ug per 15 ul. During the second PCR, the M1S primer introduced sample barcodes along with 2-4 random nucleotides. Thymic selection molds TCR recombination output in a comparable way in related and unrelated pairs.

The sequencing input was blood. The chain combines TRBV29-1 with TRBJ2-5, with TRBD2 identical over 7 bases. The clonotype originates from a boy aged 5-17 years in good health. The CDR3 is CSVGAGKETQYF. In DNA form, the CDR3 reads TGCAGCGTTGGAGCGGGGAAAGAGACCCAGTACTTC. Looking up the rest from reference TRBV29-1 and TRBJ2-5 gives the full variable domain: SAVISQKPSRDICQRGTSLTIQCQVDSQVTMMFWYRQQPGQSLTLIATANQGSEATYESGFVIDKFPISRPNLTFSTLTVSNMSPEDSSIYLCSVGAGKETQYFGPGTRLLVL.